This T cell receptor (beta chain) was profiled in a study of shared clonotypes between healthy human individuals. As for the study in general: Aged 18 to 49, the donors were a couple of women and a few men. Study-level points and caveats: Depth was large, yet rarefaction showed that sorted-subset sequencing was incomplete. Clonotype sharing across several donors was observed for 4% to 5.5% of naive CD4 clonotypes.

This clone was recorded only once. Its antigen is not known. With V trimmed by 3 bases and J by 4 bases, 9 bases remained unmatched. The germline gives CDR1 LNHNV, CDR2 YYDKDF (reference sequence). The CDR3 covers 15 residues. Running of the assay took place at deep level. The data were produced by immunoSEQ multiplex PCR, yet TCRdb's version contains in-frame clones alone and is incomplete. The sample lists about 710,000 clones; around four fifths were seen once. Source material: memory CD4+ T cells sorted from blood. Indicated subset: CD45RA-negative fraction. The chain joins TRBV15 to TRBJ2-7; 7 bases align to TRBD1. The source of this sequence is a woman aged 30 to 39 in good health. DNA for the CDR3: TGTGCCACCAGCAGTCTACAGGGGCAGAGGTACGAGCAGTACTTC. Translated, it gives CATSSLQGQRYEQYF.